These T cell receptor beta chains were read from a single sample in a study of blood T cell repertoires in COVID-19. This table comes from immunoSEQ multiplex PCR, and its TCRdb copy is limited to in-frame clones, with some not included. The sample shows over 100,000 clones, 75% to 90% of them seen only once. The sequencing sample was made of peripheral blood. Source of these receptors: a man in his sixties with COVID-19, enrolled during active disease. Each CDR3 is given with its conserved first and last residue. D genes are given only for firm matches. Size is omitted from some rows. Given values are once, few, many or a class for expanded clones.

NA NA TRBJ1-6 TRBV30 TGTGCCTGGAGCCTCGGTTCACCCCTCCACTTT CAWSLGSPLHF
NA NA TRBJ1-2 TRBV9 TGTGCCAGCAGCCTCGGGCAGGGAGGTGATGGCTACACCTTC CASSLGQGGDGYTF
NA NA TRBJ2-1 TRBV6-5 TGTGCCAGCAGGACAAACTACAATGAGCAGTTCTTC CASRTNYNEQFF
NA once TRBJ2-1 TRBV7-3 TGTGCCAGCAGCTACAACCCGGGGAATGAGCAGTTCTTC CASSYNPGNEQFF
NA NA TRBJ1-4 TRBV4-3 TGCGCCAGCAGCCAAGAAGGGCAGGGTTTTGAAAAACTGTTTTTT CASSQEGQGFEKLFF
NA NA TRBJ1-5 TRBV4-3 TGCGCCAGCAGCCAAGATCGTGATCAGCCCCAGCATTTT CASSQDRDQPQHF
NA NA TRBJ1-2 TRBV7-2 TGTGCCAGCAGCTTAGCCGGACAAGGGTATGGCTACACCTTC CASSLAGQGYGYTF
TRBD2 NA TRBJ2-7 TRBV7-6 TGTGCCAGCAGCTCCGGGACTAGCGGATTCGGAGGATACTCCGAGCAGTACTTC CASSSGTSGFGGYSEQYF
TRBD1 NA TRBJ2-7 TRBV5-1 TGCGCCAGCAGCTTGGACAGGGGGAGCGAGCAGTACTTC CASSLDRGSEQYF
TRBD2 NA TRBJ2-2 TRBV10-3 TGTGCCACCTTGACTAGCGGGGGGACCGGGGAGCTGTTTTTT CATLTSGGTGELFF
NA NA TRBJ1-2 TRBV3-1/TRBV3-2 TGTGCCAGCAGCCAAGAGTACAGGGTAGTGGAAGGCTACACCTTC CASSQEYRVVEGYTF
NA few TRBJ1-2 TRBV19 TGTGCCAGCAGTGTTTCCCCGGGGGGATATGGCTACACCTTC CASSVSPGGYGYTF
TRBD1 once TRBJ2-5 TRBV18 TGTGCCAGCTCCCCAGACAGGGGTCGAGAGACCCAGTACTTC CASSPDRGRETQYF
TRBD1 NA TRBJ2-7 TRBV29-1 TGCAGCGTGGGGGGACAGGACCTCTACGAGCAGTACTTC CSVGGQDLYEQYF
NA NA TRBJ1-1 TRBV3-1/TRBV3-2 TGTGCCAGCAGCCAAGATCGAGCGGGTGAAGCTTTCTTT CASSQDRAGEAFF
TRBD1 NA TRBJ1-4 TRBV27 TGTGCCAGCAGTTTAGCCACGACAGGGGGCCATGAAAAACTGTTTTTT CASSLATTGGHEKLFF
TRBD1 once TRBJ1-5 TRBV12-3/TRBV12-4 TGTGCCAGTTCCGGGACAGGGTATCAGCCCCAGCATTTT CASSGTGYQPQHF
NA NA TRBJ1-4 TRBV4-3 TGCGCCAGCAGCCAAGATCTGTCTTTGTACAGTCAGGAAAAACTGTTTTTT CASSQDLSLYSQEKLFF
NA NA TRBJ2-7 TRBV21-1 TGTGCCAGCAGCAAAACTATTAGCGGGGGGGCCTACGAGCAGTACTTC CASSKTISGGAYEQYF
TRBD1 NA TRBJ1-6 TRBV7-2 TGTGCCAGCAGCTGGGACAGGGAGGGATCACCCCTCCACTTT CASSWDREGSPLHF
NA NA TRBJ1-2 TRBV5-4 TGTGCCAGCAGCTTGGAGGCAGGAACCGGATCCGGCTACACCTTC CASSLEAGTGSGYTF
NA NA TRBJ1-1 TRBV20-1 TGCAGTGCTAGTGGACAATTGAACACTGAAGCTTTCTTT CSASGQLNTEAFF
NA NA TRBJ2-1 TRBV19 TGTGCCAGTAGTATACCGTTCGGGGAGCAGTTCTTC CASSIPFGEQFF
NA NA TRBJ1-2 TRBV6-5 TGTGCCAGCAGCTCGGGAGTCTTCGGCTACACCTTC CASSSGVFGYTF